A few counts support the clone carrying this T cell receptor beta chain. As yet, its antigen is unknown. The sequenced template was cDNA made from the entire isolated RNA. Sequencing used immunoSEQ multiplex PCR; TCRdb keeps in-frame clones, though not all of them. The top ten clones hold around 0.75% of a sample with around 140,000 clones, roughly 10% of them seen once. The data derive from a study of beta chain features in type 1 diabetes. Sorted populations all had greater than 95% purity. General study findings and limits: Moderate yet significant TCRB CDR3 shortening was seen in Type 1 diabetes patients in all four CD4+ subsets. Here, the possible influence of HLA type (on TCRB rearrangement) remained unresolved.

The CDR3 has 13 residues. Sequencing used central memory CD4+ T cells from blood. The chain uses TRBV21-1 and TRBJ2-1; TRBD2, the D gene given by the table, was not confirmed from the DNA. TRBV21-1 is labeled a pseudogene. The TCR originated in a man under 40 with type 1 diabetes. CDR3 sequence (DNA): TGTGCCAGCAGCTTCAGCGGGTCGAATGAGCAGTTCTTC. Translation gives CASSFSGSNEQFF.